These 29 T cell receptor beta chains were all obtained from the same sample, sequenced in a study of cytomegalovirus exposure and HLA in healthy donors. Primers included in the PCR were 60 Vbeta and 13 Jbeta primers. Assay used: immunoSEQ multiplex PCR; TCRdb lists only in-frame clones, some missing. The sample records 150,000 to 200,000 clones, 80% being singletons. Input material: PBMCs. These receptors were collected from a man aged 30 to 45 in good health and CMV-seronegative.

V and J are TRBV4-1 and TRBJ2-1, with 8 positions matching TRBD2. J lost 7 bases, V lost 0 bases, and 8 bases had no gene match. CDR1 and CDR2 from the germline V gene are MGHRA and YSYEKL. The CDR3 consists of 16 residues. CDR3 nucleotides: TGCGCCAGCAGCCAAGATCGCCCAGCGGGGGCGAATGAGCAGTTCTTC. It encodes CASSQDRPAGANEQFF.

The chain combines TRBV30 with TRBJ1-2; D not certain. Germline CDR1 reads GTSNPN; CDR2 reads SVGIG (reference sequence). There are 11 residues in the CDR3. The germline V and J ends were trimmed by 3 bases and 8 bases, with 10 bases remaining between them. CDR3 amino acids: CAWSQARGYTF. CDR3 bases: TGTGCCTGGAGCCAGGCCCGGGGCTACACCTTC.

As concerns this clone: One junction end does not reproduce the germline sequence, and a read error may be involved. The chain joins TRBV7-9 to TRBJ1-5, with 9 bases that match TRBD1. The CDR3 totals 16 residues. Germline values: CDR1 SEHNR, CDR2 FQNEAQ (reference sequence). The CDR3 is CSSSPYGTGLNQPQHF. The DNA of the CDR3 is TGTTCCAGCAGCCCTTATGGGACAGGGCTCAATCAGCCCCAGCATTTT.

This chain uses TRBV9 with TRBJ2-5, with TRBD2 matching over 10 bases. The V gene end was trimmed by 0 bases and the J gene end by 1 base; junction bases not matched to a gene: 3. Germline V gene data show CDR1 as SGDLS and CDR2 as YYNGEE. CDR3 length: 16 residues. CDR3 amino acids: CASSVDLAGVQETQYF. CDR3 DNA sequence: TGTGCCAGCAGCGTAGATCTAGCGGGGGTCCAAGAGACCCAGTACTTC.

This sequence joins TRBV15 and TRBJ2-1, with a possible D match to TRBD2 (6 bases). The CDR3 sequence is 16 residues long. The germline V gene encodes CDR1 LNHNV and CDR2 YYDKDF (reference sequence). V shed 1 base and J shed 5 bases, with 15 bases lying between them. CDR3 nucleotides: TGTGCCACCAGCAGAGGGGGGTCAGGAGGGGACAATGAGCAGTTCTTC. The encoded protein is CATSRGGSGGDNEQFF.

V is TRBV19 and J is TRBJ2-7; 9 bases are a match to TRBD1. CDR3 size: 15 residues. Germline values: CDR1 LNHDA, CDR2 SQIVND (reference sequence). V shed 5 bases, J shed 5 bases, and the junction held 10 bases outside the gene matches. CDR3 in amino acids: CASSVSGTGFHEQYF. The CDR3 DNA reads as TGTGCCAGTAGTGTGTCCGGGACAGGGTTCCACGAGCAGTACTTC.

The rearrangement joins TRBV28 to TRBJ1-1; weak D call: TRBD1 (6 bases). The CDR3 is 15 residues long. Germline V gives CDR1 MDHEN, CDR2 SYDVKM. V shed 6 bases and J shed 0 bases, with 14 bases lying between them. The CDR3 region has the DNA TGTGCCAGCAGCCTTTTCGGACAGCTGAACACTGAAGCTTTCTTT. Its protein is CASSLFGQLNTEAFF.

This clone occurred a few times. J is TRBJ1-5 and V is TRBV27; D is ambiguous. The CDR3 has 13 amino acids. CDR1 and CDR2 from the germline V gene are MNHEY and SMNVEV (reference sequence). V was shortened by 3 bases and J by 6 bases, with 9 bases between the two germline ends. The CDR3 DNA is TGTGCCAGCAGTTTCAGGTTGGGTCAGCCCCAGCATTTT. Its protein product is CASSFRLGQPQHF.

This rearrangement joins TRBV20-1 to TRBJ2-1; D gene ambiguous. This CDR3 is 11 amino acids long. Germline CDR1 DFQATT, CDR2 SNEGSKA (reference sequence). The CDR3 DNA reads as TGCGGCGGAACTATCTACAATGAGCAGTTCTTC. Translated: CGGTIYNEQFF.

V gene TRBV2 combines with J gene TRBJ1-2; no clear D. This CDR3 region has 14 residues. In germline, CDR1 is SNHLY, CDR2 FYNNEI. V lost 6 bases and J 4 bases, leaving 15 bases between the germline ends. The CDR3 loop reads CASRLNKVIYGYTF. The CDR3 coding sequence is TGTGCCAGCAGACTCAATAAAGTCATCTATGGCTACACCTTC. Using reference TRBV2 and TRBJ1-2 for the parts outside the CDR3, the full variable domain is EPEVTQTPSHQVTQMGQEVILRCVPISNHLYFYWYRQILGQKVEFLVSFYNNEISEKSEIFDDQFSVERPDGSNFTLKIRSTKLEDSAMYFCASRLNKVIYGYTFGSGTRLTVV.

This clone occurred a few times. The chain joins TRBV5-1 to TRBJ2-5; 9 nucleotides agree with TRBD1. The DNA end lines up better with TRBJ2-7; the J call may be wrong. The V gene's germline CDR1 is SGHRS and CDR2 YFSETQ. The CDR3 length is 14 residues. The CDR3 DNA follows: TGCGCCAGCAGCACGACAGGGGGGGGCTACGAGCAGTACTTC. As protein: CASSTTGGGYEQYF.

The chain carries TRBV28 and TRBJ1-6; 9 bases agree with TRBD1. This CDR3 has 15 residues. Germline assignment: CDR1 MDHEN and CDR2 SYDVKM. Losses at the gene ends were 5 bases for V and 8 bases for J; bases not matched to a gene: 7. The CDR3 reads CASSPTGGMDSPLHF. CDR3 bases: TGTGCCAGCAGTCCCACAGGGGGCATGGATTCACCCCTCCACTTT.

V gene TRBV6-1 combines with J gene TRBJ1-4; 8 positions agree with TRBD1. V trimming: 3 bases; J trimming: 1 base; junction bases outside the gene matches: 4. The CDR3 extends over 16 amino acids. Germline values: CDR1 MNHNS, CDR2 SASEGT. For the CDR3, the DNA is TGTGCCAGCAGTGACCAGGGGGCCGTAACTAATGAAAAACTGTTTTTT. Amino acid sequence: CASSDQGAVTNEKLFF.

This chain links TRBV5-4 with TRBJ2-3; D unclear. Germline lookup yields CDR1 SGHNT and CDR2 YYREEE (reference sequence). The CDR3 is 12 amino acids. In DNA form, the CDR3 reads TGTGGACCCCGAGGCGGCACAGATACGCAGTATTTT. Its translation: CGPRGGTDTQYF.

The CDR3 loop reads CASLEPGTGAYEQYF. The CDR3 nucleotides read TGTGCCAGCCTCGAACCAGGGACAGGGGCCTACGAGCAGTACTTC. The chain employs TRBV28 and TRBJ2-7, with 10 bases identical to TRBD1. The junction had 9 bases not matched to a gene; V was cut back by 8 bases and J by 2 bases. The CDR3 covers 15 residues. CDR1 is MDHEN and CDR2 is SYDVKM in the germline V gene.

The chain employs TRBV7-8 and TRBJ1-1; D is uncertain. The CDR3 consists of 12 residues. Germline loops: CDR1 SGHVS, CDR2 FQNEAQ. V lost 2 bases, J lost 11 bases, and 12 bases lay in between. The CDR3 is CASSLKGSEAFF. The CDR3 nucleotides read TGTGCCAGCAGCTTAAAAGGGAGTGAGGCTTTCTTT.

The chain links TRBV6-1 to TRBJ1-2, with 10 bases matching TRBD1. The CDR3 is 14 residues long. J was trimmed by 8 bases and V by 4 bases; bases with no gene match: 7. The germline gives CDR1 MNHNS, CDR2 SASEGT. The CDR3 region is CASSGRDRGGGYTF. CDR3 in DNA: TGTGCCAGCAGTGGCCGGGACAGGGGAGGAGGCTACACCTTC.

The chain combines TRBV30 with TRBJ1-6; D is unresolved. The CDR3 is 15 residues long. Looked up from germline, CDR1 is GTSNPN and CDR2 is SVGIG (reference sequence). V was pared by 4 bases and J by 1 base, with 11 bases between. This CDR3 reads CAWTLGVSYNSPLHF. The DNA for the CDR3 is TGTGCCTGGACCTTGGGAGTATCCTATAATTCACCCCTCCACTTT.

In its sample, this clone was seen a few times. CDR3 amino acids: CASSQDLQGAISLNTEAFF. DNA for the CDR3: TGCGCCAGCAGCCAAGATCTGCAGGGGGCGATATCTTTGAACACTGAAGCTTTCTTT. V usage is TRBV4-1 and J usage is TRBJ1-1, with 8 bases aligning to TRBD1. Germline-derived CDR1 and CDR2 are MGHRA and YSYEKL. CDR3 length: 19 amino acids. V lost 0 bases to trimming and J lost 0 bases; unmatched junction nucleotides: 12.

This chain's CDR3 is CASSLVVGGAGGSNEQFF. CDR3 nucleotides: TGTGCCAGCAGTTTAGTGGTCGGGGGGGCGGGAGGCTCGAATGAGCAGTTCTTC. The chain couples TRBV27 to TRBJ2-1, with 8 bases matching TRBD2. The CDR3 is made up of 18 amino acids. From germline, CDR1 is MNHEY and CDR2 SMNVEV (reference sequence). Trimming removed 2 bases from V and 7 bases from J; junction bases left unmatched: 16.

This chain uses TRBV5-1 with TRBJ2-7; 12 bases fit TRBD2. CDR1 is SGHRS and CDR2 is YFSETQ in the germline V gene. The CDR3 is 15 amino acids. The ends lost 1 base at V and 5 bases at J; junction bases unmatched: 4. Here the CDR3 reads CASSLPGLAGNEQYF. The CDR3 DNA reads as TGCGCCAGCAGCTTGCCCGGACTAGCGGGGAACGAGCAGTACTTC.

V and J are TRBV11-1 and TRBJ2-5, with D perhaps matching TRBD1 (6 bases). Judging by the DNA end, TRBJ2-7 fits better; the J call may be wrong. This CDR3 spans 14 amino acids. The germline V gene has CDR1 SGHAT and CDR2 FQDESV (reference sequence). CDR3 loop: CASSLVGGVYEQYF. Written as DNA, the CDR3 is TGTGCCAGCAGCTTAGTTGGGGGCGTCTACGAGCAGTACTTC.

The V and J genes are TRBV2 and TRBJ2-2; D perhaps matches TRBD1 (6 bases). There are 14 residues in the CDR3. Germline V gene data show CDR1 as SNHLY and CDR2 as FYNNEI. V shed 10 bases and J shed 0 bases, with 12 bases lying between them. The chain's CDR3 is CATRQDANTGELFF. DNA for the CDR3: TGTGCCACCAGACAGGACGCGAACACCGGGGAGCTGTTTTTT.

In this sample, this clone turned up a few times. V gene TRBV9 combines with J gene TRBJ1-1, with D possibly being TRBD1 (6 bases). V gave up 2 bases and J gave up 1 base, with 12 bases separating them. CDR3 length: 15 residues. The germline gives CDR1 SGDLS, CDR2 YYNGEE. The CDR3 protein is CASSVELQGNTEAFF. The DNA for the CDR3 is TGTGCCAGCAGCGTCGAGCTACAGGGGAACACTGAAGCTTTCTTT.

V usage is TRBV7-9 and J usage is TRBJ2-3, with D perhaps TRBD1 (8 bases). Per the germline V gene, CDR1 is SEHNR and CDR2 is FQNEAQ (reference sequence). The V and J ends lost 5 bases and 2 bases respectively, with 23 bases between them. The length of the CDR3 is 18 residues. CDR3 sequence reads: CASSRPDRGLRTTDTQYF. For the CDR3, the DNA is TGTGCCAGCAGCCGCCCCGACAGGGGACTACGAACCACAGATACGCAGTATTTT.

This clone was counted only a few times. The chain joins TRBV4-3 to TRBJ1-1; D is unresolved. Between the trimmed V and J ends, which lost 1 base and 6 bases, there was a span of 15 bases. Germline V gene sequence: CDR1 LGHNA, CDR2 YSLEER. The CDR3 consists of 15 residues. CDR3 residues: CASSQALLTGAEAFF. The CDR3 bases are TGCGCCAGCAGCCAAGCTCTGTTGACTGGAGCTGAAGCTTTCTTT.

This rearrangement joins TRBV19 to TRBJ1-5, with D perhaps matching TRBD1 (5 bases). Germline loops: CDR1 LNHDA, CDR2 SQIVND (reference sequence). This CDR3 is 14 amino acids long. V lost 3 bases to trimming and J lost 4 bases, with 10 bases between them. In DNA, the CDR3 is TGTGCCAGTAGTATCCAGGGAAAAAATCAGCCCCAGCATTTT. Encoded protein: CASSIQGKNQPQHF.

V and J are TRBV2 and TRBJ2-3; a weak D match, TRBD1 (6 bases). This CDR3 region has 15 residues. Germline CDR1 and CDR2: SNHLY and FYNNEI. Trimming cost V 6 bases and J 3 bases, with 16 bases left between them. Here the CDR3 DNA reads TGTGCCAGCAGCCTAAACAGGGTTCGGACAGATACGCAGTATTTT. This translates into CASSLNRVRTDTQYF.

A few counts support this clone. The genes are TRBV7-3 and TRBJ2-2; 13 bases align to TRBD2. Germline V lookup: CDR1 SGHTA, CDR2 FQGTGA. The CDR3 runs 16 residues. V shed 2 bases, J shed 4 bases, and the junction held 1 base outside the gene matches. The CDR3 here is CASSLGLAGVTGELFF. CDR3 DNA: TGTGCCAGCAGCTTAGGACTAGCGGGAGTCACCGGGGAGCTGTTTTTT.